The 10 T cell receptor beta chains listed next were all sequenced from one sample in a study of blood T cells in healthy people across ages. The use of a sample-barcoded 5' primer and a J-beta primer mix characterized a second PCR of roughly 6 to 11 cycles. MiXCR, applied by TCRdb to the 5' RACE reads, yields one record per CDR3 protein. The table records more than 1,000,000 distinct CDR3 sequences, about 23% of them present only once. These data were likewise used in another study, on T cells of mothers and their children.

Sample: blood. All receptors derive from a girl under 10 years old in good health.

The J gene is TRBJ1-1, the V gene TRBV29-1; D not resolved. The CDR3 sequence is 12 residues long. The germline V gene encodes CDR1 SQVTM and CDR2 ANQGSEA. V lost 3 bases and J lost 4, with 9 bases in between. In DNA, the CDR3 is TGCAGCGTTGAGGTCAGGACCACTGAAGCTTTCTTT. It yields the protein CSVEVRTTEAFF.

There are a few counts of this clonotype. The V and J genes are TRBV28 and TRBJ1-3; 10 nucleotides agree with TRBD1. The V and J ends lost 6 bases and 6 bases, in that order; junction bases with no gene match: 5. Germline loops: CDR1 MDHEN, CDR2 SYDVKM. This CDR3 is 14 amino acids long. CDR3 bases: TGTGCCAGCAGGCGGACAGGGGGGGAAAACACCATATATTTT. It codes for CASRRTGGENTIYF.

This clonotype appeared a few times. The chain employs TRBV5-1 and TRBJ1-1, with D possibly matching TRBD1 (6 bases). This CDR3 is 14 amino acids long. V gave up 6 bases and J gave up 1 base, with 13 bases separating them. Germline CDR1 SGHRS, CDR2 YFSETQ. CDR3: CASIAAGANTEAFF. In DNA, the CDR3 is TGCGCCAGCATTGCGGCGGGGGCGAACACTGAAGCTTTCTTT.

CDR3 DNA sequence: TGCGCCAGCAGTTTGAGACTAGCGGACACCTACAATGAGCAGTTCTTC. This codes for CASSLRLADTYNEQFF. The chain is built from TRBV5-1 and TRBJ2-1; 9 bases match TRBD2. Germline V gene sequence: CDR1 SGHRS, CDR2 YFSETQ. After removal of 5 bases from V and 2 bases from J, the junction contained 8 bases not matched to a gene. The CDR3 contains 16 residues. The full variable domain, completed using reference TRBV5-1 and TRBJ2-1, is KAGVTQTPRYLIKTRGQQVTLSCSPISGHRSVSWYQQTPGQGLQFLFEYFSETQRNKGNFPGRFSGRQFSNSRSEMNVSTLELGDSALYLCASSLRLADTYNEQFFGPGTRLTVL.

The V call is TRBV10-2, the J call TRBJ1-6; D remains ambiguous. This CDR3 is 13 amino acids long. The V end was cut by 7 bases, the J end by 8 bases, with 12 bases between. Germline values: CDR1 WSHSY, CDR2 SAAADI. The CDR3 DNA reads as TGCGCCAGCATTCCTCGACGGGATTCACCCCTCCACTTT. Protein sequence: CASIPRRDSPLHF.

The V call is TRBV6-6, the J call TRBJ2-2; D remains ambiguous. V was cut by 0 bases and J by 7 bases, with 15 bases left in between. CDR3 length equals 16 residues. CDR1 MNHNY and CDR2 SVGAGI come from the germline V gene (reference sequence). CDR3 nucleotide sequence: TGTGCCAGCAGTTACTCGGGCAGGTCGCTTAGCGGGGAGCTGTTTTTT. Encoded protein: CASSYSGRSLSGELFF.

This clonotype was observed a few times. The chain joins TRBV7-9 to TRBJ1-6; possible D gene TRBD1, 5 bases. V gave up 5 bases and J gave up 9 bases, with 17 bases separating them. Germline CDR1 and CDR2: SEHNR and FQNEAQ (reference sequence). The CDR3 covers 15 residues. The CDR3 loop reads CASSLQASPGSPLHF. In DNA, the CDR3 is TGTGCCAGCAGCCTACAGGCGTCTCCGGGTTCACCCCTCCACTTT.

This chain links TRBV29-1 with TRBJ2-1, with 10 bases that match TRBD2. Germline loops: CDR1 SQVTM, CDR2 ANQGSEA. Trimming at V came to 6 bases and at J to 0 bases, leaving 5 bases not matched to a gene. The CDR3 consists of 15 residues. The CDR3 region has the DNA TGCAGCGTCCTTAGCGGGGGGTCCTCCTACAATGAGCAGTTCTTC. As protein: CSVLSGGSSYNEQFF.

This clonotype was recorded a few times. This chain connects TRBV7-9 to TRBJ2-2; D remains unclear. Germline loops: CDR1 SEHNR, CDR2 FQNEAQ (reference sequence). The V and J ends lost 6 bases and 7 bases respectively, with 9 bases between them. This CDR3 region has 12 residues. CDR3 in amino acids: CASSWQDGELFF. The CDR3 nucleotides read TGTGCCAGCAGTTGGCAAGACGGGGAGCTGTTTTTT.

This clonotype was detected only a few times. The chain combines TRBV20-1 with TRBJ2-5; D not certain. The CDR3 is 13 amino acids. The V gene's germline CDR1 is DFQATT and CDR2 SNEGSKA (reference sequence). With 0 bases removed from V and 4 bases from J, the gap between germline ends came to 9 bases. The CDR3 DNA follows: TGCAGTGCTAGAGAGCGAGTTTCAGAGACCCAGTACTTC. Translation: CSARERVSETQYF.